This is a list of T cell receptor beta chains from one sample in a study of shared clonotypes between healthy human individuals. Clones were read by immunoSEQ multiplex PCR, and TCRdb kept only the in-frame ones, dropping some. Here the sample spans about 2.1 million clones, 93% being singletons. The specimen sequenced was naive CD8+ T cells from PBMCs. These receptors all stem from a man between 18 and 35 years old in good health. Some clones in this sample may be carry-over from other donors' samples. Both conserved end residues are part of each CDR3. The order of the fields is J gene, V gene, clone size, CDR3 length, D gene, CDR3 DNA, CDR3 protein. The D gene is left open where the match is weak. Some rows mark clone size as missing; the rest say once, few, many or name a class of expanded clone.

>TRBJ1-3|TRBV2|NA|13|NA
TGTGCCACCAAGCCCCGGGAGGGAAACACCATATATTTT
CATKPREGNTIYF
>TRBJ1-1|TRBV28|few|11|NA
TGTGCCAGCATAGAGAACACTGAAGCTTTCTTT
CASIENTEAFF
>TRBJ2-7|TRBV28|NA|11|NA
TGTGCCAGCAGTCCACAGTACGAGCAGTACTTC
CASSPQYEQYF
>TRBJ1-1|TRBV7-8|NA|13|NA
TGTGCCAGCAGCTTAGGGCCCGTTCTTGAAGCTTTCTTT
CASSLGPVLEAFF
>TRBJ1-1|TRBV27|NA|13|NA
TGTGCCAGCAGTCAGGGTTCGAACACTGAAGCTTTCTTT
CASSQGSNTEAFF
>TRBJ1-1|TRBV19|NA|15|NA
TGTGCCAGTAGGCTGGACAGATATGAGAACACTGAAGCTTTCTTT
CASRLDRYENTEAFF
>TRBJ1-1|TRBV28|NA|16|TRBD1
TGTGCCAGCAGCCGTGAGGGACAGGGGACAGTAGCTGAAGCTTTCTTT
CASSREGQGTVAEAFF
>TRBJ2-5|TRBV4-1|NA|12|NA
TGCGCCAGCAGCCAAGCGATGGAGACCCAGTACTTC
CASSQAMETQYF
>TRBJ2-1|TRBV11-3|NA|14|TRBD1
TGTGCCAGCAGCTTAAGGGACAGTTACAATGAGCAGTTCTTC
CASSLRDSYNEQFF
>TRBJ1-1|TRBV9|NA|14|TRBD1
TGTGCCAGCACCCCAGGGGGGGGCACCACTGAAGCTTTCTTT
CASTPGGGTTEAFF
>TRBJ1-4|TRBV19|NA|16|TRBD1
TGTGCCAGTAGTGTACCTCCGACAGGGCCGTTCGAAAAACTGTTTTTT
CASSVPPTGPFEKLFF
>TRBJ2-3|TRBV11-2|NA|20|TRBD2
TGTGCCAGCAGCTTAGAAAGGCCGAGCGGGAGGGCGGCGGGCACAGATACGCAGTATTTT
CASSLERPSGRAAGTDTQYF
>TRBJ2-7|TRBV5-1|once|15|TRBD1
TGCGCCAGCAGCGTAGGACAGGGGGTGATGAACGAGCAGTACTTC
CASSVGQGVMNEQYF
>TRBJ2-1|TRBV2|NA|15|TRBD2
TGTGCCAGCAGTGAATCTAGCGGGAGCGTCAATGAGCAGTTCTTC
CASSESSGSVNEQFF
>TRBJ1-2|TRBV28|NA|13|NA
TGTGCCAGCAGTTTTTCATGGACCTATGGCTACACCTTC
CASSFSWTYGYTF
>TRBJ1-1|TRBV13|NA|14|NA
TGTGCCAGCAGCCTAGACAGGCTTAACCCTGAAGCTTTCTTT
CASSLDRLNPEAFF
>TRBJ2-7|TRBV7-6|NA|14|TRBD1
TGTGCCAGCAGCCCCCGGGACAGGATCTACGAGCAGTACTTC
CASSPRDRIYEQYF
>TRBJ1-6|TRBV7-9|NA|15|NA
TGTGCCAGCAGCTTATGGCAGGGCGAGAATTCACCCCTCCACTTT
CASSLWQGENSPLHF
>TRBJ1-4|TRBV27|NA|16|NA
TGTGCCAGCAGTTTATCTTGGGGTTCAACTAATGAAAAACTGTTTTTT
CASSLSWGSTNEKLFF
>TRBJ2-7|TRBV4-2|NA|13|NA
TGTGCCAGCAGCCAAGAATGGGGGCTCGAGCAGTACTTC
CASSQEWGLEQYF
>TRBJ2-6|TRBV11-3|NA|18|TRBD1
TGTGCCAGCAGCCCCAGGACAGGGGGCGGTACTGGGGCCAACGTCCTGACTTTC
CASSPRTGGGTGANVLTF
>TRBJ2-5|TRBV7-6|NA|15|NA
TGTGCCAGCAGCTTATATGGGGGCCCCCGTGAGACCCAGTACTTC
CASSLYGGPRETQYF
>TRBJ1-1|TRBV9|few|16|NA
TGTGCCAGCGCTCGCGGGGGCCTTCCGAGTGGTACTGAAGCTTTCTTT
CASARGGLPSGTEAFF
>TRBJ1-2|TRBV19|NA|14|TRBD1
TGTGCCAGTAGTTTCCGGACAGGGTGGTATGGCTACACCTTC
CASSFRTGWYGYTF
>TRBJ1-1|TRBV6-6|NA|13|NA
TGTGCCAGCAGAGCCGGGGTGAACACTGAAGCTTTCTTT
CASRAGVNTEAFF
>TRBJ1-2|TRBV19|NA|16|NA
TGTGCCAGTAGTATCCCATGGGCAGGTACCTTCTATGGCTACACCTTC
CASSIPWAGTFYGYTF
>TRBJ1-2|TRBV6-4|NA|14|TRBD1
TGTGCCAGCAGCACGGGACAGGGGCTCTCTGGCTACACCTTC
CASSTGQGLSGYTF
>TRBJ2-5|TRBV14|NA|14|NA
TGTGCCAGCAGCCAAGAAGAAGGGAGTTGGACCCAGTACTTC
CASSQEEGSWTQYF
>TRBJ2-7|TRBV5-6|NA|13|NA
TGTGCCAGTGCGGCTTCAAATCCCTACGAGCAGTACTTC
CASAASNPYEQYF
>TRBJ2-3|TRBV25-1|NA|10|NA
TGTGCCAGCAGTGAAGATACGCAGTATTTT
CASSEDTQYF
>TRBJ2-7|TRBV4-1|once|15|TRBD1
TGCGCCAGCAGTCATACCGGGACAGGGTTCTACGAGCAGTACTTC
CASSHTGTGFYEQYF
>TRBJ2-1|TRBV27|NA|17|NA
TGTGCCAGCAGTTTGGTAGATCCCCCAAAAAGAGGCGATGAGCAGTTCTTC
CASSLVDPPKRGDEQFF
>TRBJ1-5|TRBV18|NA|16|TRBD1
TGTGCCAGCTCACAGGGGGACAGGGGGGGCAATCAGCCCCAGCATTTT
CASSQGDRGGNQPQHF
>TRBJ2-1|TRBV27|NA|13|TRBD1
TGTGCCAGCAGTCGACAGGGGGACAATGAGCAGTTCTTC
CASSRQGDNEQFF
>TRBJ2-7|TRBV9|NA|17|TRBD2
TGTGCCAGCAGCGTAGAGGGGACTAGCGGGAGTGGCTACGAGCAGTACTTC
CASSVEGTSGSGYEQYF
>TRBJ2-5|TRBV7-8|NA|15|TRBD2
TGTGCCAGCAGCTACCAAGCGGGAGGGCGGGAGACCCAGTACTTC
CASSYQAGGRETQYF
>TRBJ2-7|TRBV6-5|NA|15|TRBD1
TGTGCCAGCAGTCCCCAGGGACAGGGTGTCGACGAGCAGTACTTC
CASSPQGQGVDEQYF
>TRBJ1-1|TRBV19|NA|11|NA
TGTGCCAGTAGCTGGGGGACTGAAGCTTTCTTT
CASSWGTEAFF
>TRBJ2-7|TRBV30|NA|12|NA
TGTGCCTGGAACCTAAAGGACTACGAGCAGTACTTC
CAWNLKDYEQYF
>TRBJ2-1|TRBV6-5|NA|13|TRBD1
TGTGCCAGCAGGCAGACAGGGCACAATGAGCAGTTCTTC
CASRQTGHNEQFF
>TRBJ1-1|TRBV28|NA|14|TRBD1
TGTGCCAGCAGTTTGTACAGGGGGATCACTGAAGCTTTCTTT
CASSLYRGITEAFF
>TRBJ2-3|TRBV11-3|NA|16|TRBD2
TGTGCCAGCAGCTTAGGTCCGCTAGCGGGAGCCGATACGCAGTATTTT
CASSLGPLAGADTQYF
>TRBJ1-5|TRBV6-6|NA|13|NA
TGTGCCAGCAGTTACACCGATTCTCCACCCCAGCATTTT
CASSYTDSPPQHF
>TRBJ2-7|TRBV7-6|NA|13|NA
TGTGCCAGCAGCTGGCAGGGGTCCTACGAGCAGTACTTC
CASSWQGSYEQYF
>TRBJ2-5|TRBV10-2|NA|14|TRBD2
TGCGCCACCGGGAGGGGGGGGATCCAAGAGACCCAGTACTTC
CATGRGGIQETQYF
>TRBJ2-1|TRBV15|NA|16|TRBD1
TGTGCCACCAGCAGAGGTAAGGGGACAGGCGACAATGAGCAGTTCTTC
CATSRGKGTGDNEQFF
>TRBJ1-2|TRBV9|NA|15|TRBD1
TGTGCCAGCAGCGCAGCCGGGACAGTCAACTATGGCTACACCTTC
CASSAAGTVNYGYTF
>TRBJ2-2|TRBV28|NA|16|TRBD2
TGTGCCAGCAGTCCCCGGGAGGCTGCGAACACCGGGGAGCTGTTTTTT
CASSPREAANTGELFF